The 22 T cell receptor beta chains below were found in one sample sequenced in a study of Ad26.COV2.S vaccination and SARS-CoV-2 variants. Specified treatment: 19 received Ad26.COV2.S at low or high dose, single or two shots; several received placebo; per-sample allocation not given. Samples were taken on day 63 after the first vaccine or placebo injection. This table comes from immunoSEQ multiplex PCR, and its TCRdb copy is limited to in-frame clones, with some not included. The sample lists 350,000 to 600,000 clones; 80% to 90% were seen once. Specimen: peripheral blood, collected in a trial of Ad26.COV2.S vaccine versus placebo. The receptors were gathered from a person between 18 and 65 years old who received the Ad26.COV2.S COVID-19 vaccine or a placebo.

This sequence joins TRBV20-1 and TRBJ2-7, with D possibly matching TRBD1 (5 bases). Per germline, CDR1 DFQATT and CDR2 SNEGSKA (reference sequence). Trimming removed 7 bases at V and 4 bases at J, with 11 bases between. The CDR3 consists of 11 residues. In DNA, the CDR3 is TGCAGTGTAGGTAAGGGGTACGAGCAGTACTTC. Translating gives CSVGKGYEQYF.

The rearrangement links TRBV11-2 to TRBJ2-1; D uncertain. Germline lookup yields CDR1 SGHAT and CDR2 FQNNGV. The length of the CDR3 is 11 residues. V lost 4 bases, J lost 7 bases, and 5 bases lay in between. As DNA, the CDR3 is TGTGCCAGCAGCTCATTGAATGAGCAGTTCTTC. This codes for CASSSLNEQFF.

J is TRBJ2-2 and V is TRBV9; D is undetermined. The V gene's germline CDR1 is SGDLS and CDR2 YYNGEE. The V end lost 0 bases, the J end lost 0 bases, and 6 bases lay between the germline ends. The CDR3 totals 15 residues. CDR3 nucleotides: TGTGCCAGCAGCGTAGTCGATTCGAACACCGGGGAGCTGTTTTTT. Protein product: CASSVVDSNTGELFF. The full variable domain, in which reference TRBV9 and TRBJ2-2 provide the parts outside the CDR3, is DSGVTQTPKHLITATGQRVTLRCSPRSGDLSVYWYQQSLDQGLQFLIQYYNGEERAKGNILERFSAQQFPDLHSELNLSSLELGDSALYFCASSVVDSNTGELFFGEGSRLTVL.

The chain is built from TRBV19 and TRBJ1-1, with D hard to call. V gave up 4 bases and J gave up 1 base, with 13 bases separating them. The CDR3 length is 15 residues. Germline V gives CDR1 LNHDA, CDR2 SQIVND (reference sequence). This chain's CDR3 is CASSTSQLSNTEAFF. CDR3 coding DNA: TGTGCCAGTAGTACCTCACAGCTCTCGAACACTGAAGCTTTCTTT.

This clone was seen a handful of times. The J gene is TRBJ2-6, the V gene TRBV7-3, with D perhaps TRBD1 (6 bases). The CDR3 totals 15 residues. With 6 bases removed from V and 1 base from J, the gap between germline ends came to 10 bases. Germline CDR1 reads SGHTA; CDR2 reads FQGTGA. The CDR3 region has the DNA TGTGCCAGCAGTCTAGGGGGTTCTGGGGCCAACGTCCTGACTTTC. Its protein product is CASSLGGSGANVLTF.

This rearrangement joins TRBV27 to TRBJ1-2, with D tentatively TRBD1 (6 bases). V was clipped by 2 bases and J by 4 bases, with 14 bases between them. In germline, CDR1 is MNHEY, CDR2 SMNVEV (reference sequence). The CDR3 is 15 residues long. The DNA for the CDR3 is TGTGCCAGCAGTTTAGGGGCAGGGGCTGGCTATGGCTACACCTTC. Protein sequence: CASSLGAGAGYGYTF.

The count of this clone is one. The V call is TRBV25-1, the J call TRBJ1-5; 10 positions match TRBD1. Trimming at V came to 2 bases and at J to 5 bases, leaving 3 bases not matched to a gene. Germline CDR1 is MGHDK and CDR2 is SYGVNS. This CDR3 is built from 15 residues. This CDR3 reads CASSEPGTGDQPQHF. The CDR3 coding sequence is TGTGCCAGCAGTGAACCAGGGACAGGGGATCAGCCCCAGCATTTT.

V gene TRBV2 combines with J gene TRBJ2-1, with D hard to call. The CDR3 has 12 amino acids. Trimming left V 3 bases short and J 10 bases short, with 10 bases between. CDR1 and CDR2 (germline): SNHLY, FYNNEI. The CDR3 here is CASSEDRREQFF. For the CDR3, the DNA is TGTGCCAGCAGTGAGGACCGAAGAGAGCAGTTCTTC.

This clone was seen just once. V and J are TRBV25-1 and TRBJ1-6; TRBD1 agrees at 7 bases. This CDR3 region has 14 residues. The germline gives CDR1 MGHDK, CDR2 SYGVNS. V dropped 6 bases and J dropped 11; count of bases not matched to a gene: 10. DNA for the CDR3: TGTGCCAGCAGCAGGGGGGCGACAGGGACACCCCTCCACTTT. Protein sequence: CASSRGATGTPLHF.

The CDR3: CASSHGQTLEGSTDTQYF. The DNA of the CDR3 is TGCGCCAGCAGCCACGGACAGACCCTTGAGGGTAGCACAGATACGCAGTATTTT. The chain employs TRBV5-1 and TRBJ2-3, with D tentatively TRBD1 (6 bases). The CDR3 sequence is 18 residues long. Germline values: CDR1 SGHRS, CDR2 YFSETQ. The V gene lost 4 bases and the J gene lost 0 bases, with 21 bases spanning the gap.

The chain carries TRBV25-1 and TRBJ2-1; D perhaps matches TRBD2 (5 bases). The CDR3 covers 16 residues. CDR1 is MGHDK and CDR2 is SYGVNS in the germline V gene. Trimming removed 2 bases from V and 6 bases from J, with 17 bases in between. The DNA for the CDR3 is TGTGCCAGCAGTGAAGGCCGGGCTCTCCGGGGCAATGAGCAGTTCTTC. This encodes CASSEGRALRGNEQFF.

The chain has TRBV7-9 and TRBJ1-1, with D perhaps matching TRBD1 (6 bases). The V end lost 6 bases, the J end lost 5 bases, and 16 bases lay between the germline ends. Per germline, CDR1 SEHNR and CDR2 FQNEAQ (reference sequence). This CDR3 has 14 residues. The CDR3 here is CASSYSTGRTEAFF. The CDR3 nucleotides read TGTGCCAGCAGTTATTCTACAGGGCGGACTGAAGCTTTCTTT.

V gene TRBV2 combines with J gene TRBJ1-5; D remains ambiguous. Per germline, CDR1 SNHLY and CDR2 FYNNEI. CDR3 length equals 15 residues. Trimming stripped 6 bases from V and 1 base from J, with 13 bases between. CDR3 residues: CASRADKRSNQPQHF. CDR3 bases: TGTGCCAGCAGAGCTGACAAGAGGAGCAATCAGCCCCAGCATTTT. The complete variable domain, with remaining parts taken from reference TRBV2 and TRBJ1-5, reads EPEVTQTPSHQVTQMGQEVILRCVPISNHLYFYWYRQILGQKVEFLVSFYNNEISEKSEIFDDQFSVERPDGSNFTLKIRSTKLEDSAMYFCASRADKRSNQPQHFGDGTRLSIL.

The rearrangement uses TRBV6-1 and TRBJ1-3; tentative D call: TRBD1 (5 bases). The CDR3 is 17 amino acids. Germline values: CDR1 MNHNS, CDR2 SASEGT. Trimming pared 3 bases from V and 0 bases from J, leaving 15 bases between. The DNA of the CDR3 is TGTGCCAGCAGTGACCCGGGACTTTCAAGCTCTGGAAACACCATATATTTT. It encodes CASSDPGLSSSGNTIYF.

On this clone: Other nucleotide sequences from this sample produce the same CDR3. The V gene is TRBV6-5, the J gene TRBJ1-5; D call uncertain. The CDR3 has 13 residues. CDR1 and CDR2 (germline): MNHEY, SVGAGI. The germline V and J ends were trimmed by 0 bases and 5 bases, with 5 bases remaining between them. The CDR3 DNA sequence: TGTGCCAGCAGTTACTCGGGTGATCAGCCCCAGCATTTT. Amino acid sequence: CASSYSGDQPQHF.

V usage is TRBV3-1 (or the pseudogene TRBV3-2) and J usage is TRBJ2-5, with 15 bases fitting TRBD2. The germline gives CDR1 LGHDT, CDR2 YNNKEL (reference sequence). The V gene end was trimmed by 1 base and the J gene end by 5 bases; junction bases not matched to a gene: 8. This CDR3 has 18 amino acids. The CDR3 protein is CASSQAPGLAGGRETQYF. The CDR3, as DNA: TGTGCCAGCAGCCAAGCTCCGGGACTAGCGGGAGGACGTGAGACCCAGTACTTC.

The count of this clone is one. DNA of the CDR3: TGTGCCAGCAGTTTAGGAGCTCATTACGAGCAGTACTTC. It encodes CASSLGAHYEQYF. The chain carries TRBV12-3 or TRBV12-4 and TRBJ2-7; D unresolved. CDR3 length equals 13 residues. Trimming left V 1 base short and J 4 bases short, with 8 bases between.

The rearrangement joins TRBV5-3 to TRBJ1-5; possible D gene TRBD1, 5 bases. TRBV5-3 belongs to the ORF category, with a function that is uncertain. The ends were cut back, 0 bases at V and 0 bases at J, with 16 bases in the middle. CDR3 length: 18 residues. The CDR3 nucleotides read TGTGCCAGAAGCTTGGGGCGGGGTAGGGACCGTAGCAATCAGCCCCAGCATTTT. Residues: CARSLGRGRDRSNQPQHF.

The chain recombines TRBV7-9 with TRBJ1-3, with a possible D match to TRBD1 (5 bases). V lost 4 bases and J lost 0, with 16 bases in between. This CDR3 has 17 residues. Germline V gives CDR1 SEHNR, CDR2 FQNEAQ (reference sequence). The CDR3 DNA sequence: TGTGCCAGCAGCTCCGCTCCGACAGCTAGCTCTGGAAACACCATATATTTT. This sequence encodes CASSSAPTASSGNTIYF.

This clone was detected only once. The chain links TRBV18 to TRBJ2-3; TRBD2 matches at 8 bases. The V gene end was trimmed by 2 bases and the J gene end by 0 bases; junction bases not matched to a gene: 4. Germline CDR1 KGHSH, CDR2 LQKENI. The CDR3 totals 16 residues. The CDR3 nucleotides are TGTGCCAGCTCACCAACGGGAGGGATTAGCACAGATACGCAGTATTTT. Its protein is CASSPTGGISTDTQYF. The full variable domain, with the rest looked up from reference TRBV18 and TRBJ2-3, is NAGVMQNPRHLVRRRGQEARLRCSPMKGHSHVYWYRQLPEEGLKFMVYLQKENIIDESGMPKERFSAEFPKEGPSILRIQQVVRGDSAAYFCASSPTGGISTDTQYFGPGTRLTVL.

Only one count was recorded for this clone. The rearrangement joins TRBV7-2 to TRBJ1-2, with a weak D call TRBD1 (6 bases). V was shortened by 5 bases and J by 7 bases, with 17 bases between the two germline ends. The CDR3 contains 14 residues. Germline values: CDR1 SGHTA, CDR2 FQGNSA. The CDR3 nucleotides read TGTGCCAGCAGCCAGCCCTGGGACACGGCTGGCTACACCTTC. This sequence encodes CASSQPWDTAGYTF. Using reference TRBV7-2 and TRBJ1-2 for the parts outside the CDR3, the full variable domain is GAGVSQSPSNKVTEKGKDVELRCDPISGHTALYWYRQSLGQGLEFLIYFQGNSAPDKSGLPSDRFSAERTGGSVSTLTIQRTQQEDSAVYLCASSQPWDTAGYTFGSGTRLTVV.

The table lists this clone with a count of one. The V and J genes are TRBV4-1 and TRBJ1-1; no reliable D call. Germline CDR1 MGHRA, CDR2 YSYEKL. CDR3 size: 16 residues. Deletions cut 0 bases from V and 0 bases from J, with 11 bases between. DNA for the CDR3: TGCGCCAGCAGCCAAGATCCGGGCAGTGTGAACACTGAAGCTTTCTTT. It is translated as CASSQDPGSVNTEAFF.